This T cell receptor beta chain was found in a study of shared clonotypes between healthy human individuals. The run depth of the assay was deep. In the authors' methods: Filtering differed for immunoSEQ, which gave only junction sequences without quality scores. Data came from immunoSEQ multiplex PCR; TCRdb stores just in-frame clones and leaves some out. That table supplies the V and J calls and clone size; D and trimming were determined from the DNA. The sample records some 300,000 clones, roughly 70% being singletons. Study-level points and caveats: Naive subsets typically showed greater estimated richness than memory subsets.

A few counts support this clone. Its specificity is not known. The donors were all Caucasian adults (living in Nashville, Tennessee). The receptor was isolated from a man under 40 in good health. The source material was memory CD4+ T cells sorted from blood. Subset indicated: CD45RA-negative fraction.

This chain's CDR3 is CASSLNPDQPQHF. CDR3 in DNA: TGTGCCAGCAGTTTAAACCCCGATCAGCCCCAGCATTTT. The chain uses TRBV28 and TRBJ1-5; D gene ambiguous. Trimming removed 2 bases at V and 5 bases at J, with 7 bases between. The germline V gene encodes CDR1 MDHEN and CDR2 SYDVKM. This CDR3 is built from 13 residues.